What follows are 27 T cell receptor beta chains derived from one specimen sequenced in a study of cytomegalovirus exposure and HLA in healthy donors. Primers: 60 Vbeta forward and 13 Jbeta reverse. Using immunoSEQ multiplex PCR, the repertoire was profiled, and TCRdb retains in-frame clones only, with some absent. The table shows about 160,000 clones, with just under 80% occurring only once. Material: PBMCs. Receptors originate from a woman between 50 and 59 years old in good health and CMV-seropositive.

The CDR3 reads CAISDGTGLSEQYF. The DNA for the CDR3 is TGTGCCATCAGTGACGGGACAGGGCTGTCCGAGCAGTACTTC. The chain links TRBV10-3 to TRBJ2-7, with 9 positions matching TRBD1. Germline trimming cut 3 bases from V and 6 bases from J; bases unmatched to any gene: 6. CDR1 and CDR2 from the germline V gene are ENHRY and SYGVKD. The CDR3 consists of 14 residues.

J is TRBJ2-7 and V is TRBV13, with 10 bases aligning to TRBD2. Trimming at V came to 5 bases and at J to 5 bases, leaving 6 bases not matched to a gene. This CDR3 has 14 amino acids. Germline CDR1 and CDR2: PRHDT and FYEKMQ (reference sequence). Here the CDR3 DNA reads TGTGCCAGCAGCCAGCGGGGGGGCCGACACGAGCAGTACTTC. Its translation: CASSQRGGRHEQYF.

A single count supports this clone. The chain couples TRBV19 to TRBJ2-6; the D gene is possibly TRBD1 (6 bases). The CDR3 extends over 16 amino acids. The germline V gene encodes CDR1 LNHDA and CDR2 SQIVND (reference sequence). Trimming took 7 bases from V and 2 from J, leaving 15 bases between them. CDR3: CASTGLGGPGANVLTF. Here the CDR3 DNA reads TGTGCCAGTACGGGTCTAGGGGGACCTGGGGCCAACGTCCTGACTTTC.

J is TRBJ1-4 and V is TRBV29-1; the D is unclear. The V gene's germline CDR1 is SQVTM and CDR2 ANQGSEA. Trimming took off 5 bases at V and 8 bases at J, with 12 bases between the two ends. The CDR3 is 12 residues long. This CDR3 is CSVRSGGEKLFF. The CDR3 nucleotides are TGCAGCGTTCGTTCGGGTGGCGAAAAACTGTTTTTT.

The V call is TRBV27, the J call TRBJ1-6; 9 bases fit TRBD1. Per germline, CDR1 MNHEY and CDR2 SMNVEV (reference sequence). The V and J ends lost 6 bases and 9 bases, in that order; junction bases with no gene match: 9. The CDR3 totals 15 residues. CDR3 sequence: CASSLRDRAGSPLHF. The DNA of the CDR3 is TGTGCCAGCAGCCTGCGGGACAGGGCGGGTTCACCCCTCCACTTT.

This clone was counted only a few times. This sequence joins TRBV7-2 and TRBJ1-1; D not certain. Germline V gene data show CDR1 as SGHTA and CDR2 as FQGNSA. The V end lost 0 bases, the J end lost 5 bases, and 7 bases lay between the germline ends. The CDR3 is made up of 13 amino acids. CDR3 DNA sequence: TGTGCCAGCAGCTTAGCCGGGAATACTGAAGCTTTCTTT. Amino acids: CASSLAGNTEAFF.

V usage is TRBV15 and J usage is TRBJ1-1; no clear D. The V gene lost 1 base and the J gene lost 0 bases, with 12 bases spanning the gap. The germline gives CDR1 LNHNV, CDR2 YYDKDF (reference sequence). The CDR3 loop spans 16 amino acids. The CDR3 DNA sequence: TGTGCCACCAGCAGAGGTATCACAAGCGTGAACACTGAAGCTTTCTTT. It yields the protein CATSRGITSVNTEAFF.

V is TRBV10-3 and J is TRBJ2-7; D perhaps matches TRBD1 (6 bases). This CDR3 is built from 13 residues. The V end lost 8 bases, the J end lost 3 bases, and 14 bases lay between the germline ends. In germline, CDR1 is ENHRY, CDR2 SYGVKD. In nucleotides, the CDR3 is TGTGCCATCCAAAGCGGCAGGGGCTACGAGCAGTACTTC. Translation gives CAIQSGRGYEQYF.

V gene TRBV18 combines with J gene TRBJ2-3; D unclear. The CDR3 is made up of 14 amino acids. Germline values: CDR1 KGHSH, CDR2 LQKENI. V lost 3 bases and J 4 bases, leaving 11 bases between the germline ends. The CDR3 reads CASSPSVPPDTQYF. For the CDR3, the DNA is TGTGCCAGCTCACCCTCGGTACCCCCAGATACGCAGTATTTT.

V and J are TRBV15 and TRBJ2-1; TRBD1 matches 8 bases. The CDR3 runs 14 residues. Germline-derived CDR1 and CDR2 are LNHNV and YYDKDF (reference sequence). Unmatched junction bases numbered 5, after V lost 0 bases and J lost 10 bases. CDR3 protein: CATSREPRDREQFF. CDR3 DNA: TGTGCCACCAGCAGAGAACCGCGGGACAGGGAGCAGTTCTTC.

This clone was detected only a few times. This chain uses TRBV5-1 with TRBJ2-3; D perhaps matches TRBD1 (6 bases). V lost 2 bases to trimming and J lost 6 bases, with 10 bases between them. Looked up from germline, CDR1 is SGHRS and CDR2 is YFSETQ. There are 13 residues in the CDR3. In nucleotides, the CDR3 is TGCGCCAGCAGCTTCTGGGGGCGGGATACGCAGTATTTT. Translated: CASSFWGRDTQYF.

V and J are TRBV7-2 and TRBJ2-4; 13 bases align to TRBD2. This CDR3 has 15 amino acids. The J segment lost 8 bases and the V segment lost 5 bases, leaving 6 bases of the junction unmatched. CDR1 is SGHTA, CDR2 FQGNSA, per germline. CDR3 sequence reads: CASSTRTSGSDIQYF. The CDR3 nucleotides read TGTGCCAGCAGCACTCGGACTAGCGGGAGTGACATTCAGTACTTC.

The chain carries TRBV28 and TRBJ1-1, with 7 bases that match TRBD1. This CDR3 contains 16 residues. CDR1 and CDR2 from the germline V gene are MDHEN and SYDVKM. The V gene end was trimmed by 2 bases and the J gene end by 2 bases; junction bases not matched to a gene: 8. CDR3: CASSLGAAGGNTEAFF. DNA for the CDR3: TGTGCCAGCAGTTTAGGGGCCGCAGGGGGAAACACTGAAGCTTTCTTT.

About this clone: Other DNA sequences from this sample encode an identical CDR3 as well. The rearrangement links TRBV2 to TRBJ1-6; D uncertain. Per germline, CDR1 SNHLY and CDR2 FYNNEI. Trimming pared 4 bases from V and 4 bases from J, leaving 8 bases between. The CDR3 contains 14 residues. The CDR3 nucleotides are TGTGCCAGCAGTGCCACTTCATATAATTCACCCCTCCACTTT. Translation: CASSATSYNSPLHF.

This clone was seen a few times. The chain employs TRBV5-1 and TRBJ1-1; D is unresolved. The CDR3 contains 13 residues. Germline CDR1 reads SGHRS; CDR2 reads YFSETQ. The V end was cut by 6 bases, the J end by 0 bases, with 9 bases between. The CDR3 protein is CASNGRMNTEAFF. In DNA form, the CDR3 reads TGCGCCAGCAATGGGCGTATGAACACTGAAGCTTTCTTT. The full variable domain, with the rest looked up from reference TRBV5-1 and TRBJ1-1, is KAGVTQTPRYLIKTRGQQVTLSCSPISGHRSVSWYQQTPGQGLQFLFEYFSETQRNKGNFPGRFSGRQFSNSRSEMNVSTLELGDSALYLCASNGRMNTEAFFGQGTRLTVV.

This chain uses TRBV10-3 with TRBJ2-2; 7 bases match TRBD1. The CDR3 is made up of 17 amino acids. Unmatched junction bases numbered 13, after V lost 2 bases and J lost 7 bases. CDR1 and CDR2 (germline): ENHRY, SYGVKD. CDR3: CAISELPPTGVIGELFF. The CDR3 DNA sequence: TGTGCCATCAGTGAGCTACCGCCTACAGGGGTGATCGGGGAGCTGTTTTTT.

The chain combines TRBV29-1 with TRBJ1-2; tentatively, D is TRBD1 (5 bases). V lost 7 bases, J lost 1 base, and 16 bases lay in between. Germline CDR1 and CDR2: SQVTM and ANQGSEA. The CDR3 is 14 residues long. CDR3 in amino acids: CSGGIGGGNYGYTF. CDR3 bases: TGCAGCGGGGGGATCGGGGGAGGTAACTATGGCTACACCTTC.

The chain employs TRBV29-1 and TRBJ2-1; TRBD1 might be the D (5 bases). V lost 6 bases and J lost 7, with 13 bases in between. Germline CDR1 and CDR2: SQVTM and ANQGSEA. The CDR3 is made up of 12 amino acids. In DNA form, the CDR3 reads TGCAGCGTCAGAACCAGGGTAAATGAGCAGTTCTTC. The encoded protein is CSVRTRVNEQFF.

This clone appeared a single time. The chain couples TRBV7-3 to TRBJ1-1; 8 nucleotides align to TRBD1. V lost 7 bases, J lost 0 bases, and 4 bases stayed unmatched. Germline V CDR1 and CDR2: SGHTA, FQGTGA. The CDR3 has 14 amino acids. CDR3 protein: CASITGGVNTEAFF. CDR3 nucleotides: TGTGCCAGCATTACAGGGGGGGTGAACACTGAAGCTTTCTTT.

CDR3 residues: CASSVLDRDTGELFF. In DNA form, the CDR3 reads TGCGCCAGCAGCGTCCTAGATCGTGACACCGGGGAGCTGTTTTTT. The gene calls are TRBV5-1 and TRBJ2-2; no clear D. This CDR3 is built from 15 residues. Trimming removed 4 bases from V and 3 bases from J, with 13 bases in between. CDR1 is SGHRS, CDR2 YFSETQ, per germline.

This chain links TRBV29-1 with TRBJ1-1; D unresolved. Between the trimmed V and J ends, which lost 7 bases and 8 bases, there was a span of 8 bases. Germline CDR1 SQVTM, CDR2 ANQGSEA. This CDR3 region has 9 residues. CDR3 protein: CSGGEEAFF. CDR3 bases: TGCAGCGGGGGAGAAGAAGCTTTCTTT.

V gene TRBV2 combines with J gene TRBJ2-2, with 9 bases identical to TRBD2. The CDR3 contains 19 residues. Germline CDR1 is SNHLY and CDR2 is FYNNEI. J lost 0 bases, V lost 7 bases, and 15 bases had no gene match. CDR3: CASTRLAADRTTNTGELFF. The CDR3 nucleotides are TGTGCCAGCACACGACTAGCGGCCGACCGAACCACGAACACCGGGGAGCTGTTTTTT.

The V and J genes are TRBV9 and TRBJ1-1, with TRBD1 identical over 10 bases. V trimming: 3 bases; J trimming: 0 bases; junction bases outside the gene matches: 2. Germline CDR1 reads SGDLS; CDR2 reads YYNGEE. CDR3 size: 15 residues. CDR3 protein: CASSEGQGMNTEAFF. In DNA, the CDR3 is TGTGCCAGCAGCGAGGGACAGGGGATGAACACTGAAGCTTTCTTT.

This clone was picked up one time. The chain is built from TRBV2 and TRBJ1-5; 7 positions agree with TRBD1. Germline values: CDR1 SNHLY, CDR2 FYNNEI. This CDR3 has 13 residues. The trim removed 6 bases at V and 5 bases at J, leaving 4 bases unmatched. CDR3 in amino acids: CASSETGHQPQHF. CDR3 coding DNA: TGTGCCAGCAGCGAGACAGGGCATCAGCCCCAGCATTTT.

This clone was detected once. CDR3 in amino acids: CASSLETTELFF. The CDR3 nucleotides read TGTGCCAGCAGCTTAGAGACAACCGAGCTGTTTTTT. The chain carries TRBV7-9 and TRBJ2-2; D not resolved. CDR1 is SEHNR and CDR2 is FQNEAQ in the germline V gene (reference sequence). V shed 1 base and J shed 11 bases, with 8 bases lying between them. The CDR3 contains 12 residues.

This chain connects TRBV29-1 to TRBJ1-1; 8 bases agree with TRBD1. The CDR3 has 17 residues. Germline V lookup: CDR1 SQVTM, CDR2 ANQGSEA. V was clipped by 4 bases and J by 10 bases; unmatched bases: 23. DNA for the CDR3: TGCAGCGTTGCAGGAGCCACCGGTGGACAGGGAGGAGGTAGAGCTTTCTTT. It specifies CSVAGATGGQGGGRAFF.

In DNA, the CDR3 is TGCAGCGGGGAGGCCCAGCGGCGCAATGAGCAGTTCTTC. It translates to CSGEAQRRNEQFF. This chain links TRBV29-1 with TRBJ2-1, with D possibly being TRBD2 (6 bases). The CDR3 is 13 residues long. CDR1 and CDR2 (germline): SQVTM, ANQGSEA. The V end lost 7 bases, the J end lost 6 bases, and 16 bases lay between the germline ends.